Listed below are T cell receptor beta chains from one sample, sequenced in a study of cytotoxic CD8 clonotypes in ibrutinib-treated CLL. Sequenced by immunoSEQ multiplex PCR; TCRdb stores in-frame clones only, minus some. The table shows 20,000 to 30,000 clones, with roughly 71% occurring only once. The sample in question was PBMCs, obtained after 12 months of ibrutinib treatment. The receptors originated from a human donor with chronic lymphocytic leukemia. Each CDR3 is given with its conserved first and last residue. Each record gives: V gene, D gene, J gene, CDR3 protein. D genes are given only for firm matches.

>TRBV5-1|TRBD1|TRBJ1-2
CASSPQGTYGYTF
>TRBV19|NA|TRBJ1-6
CASSMMGAARNSPLHF
>TRBV20-1|NA|TRBJ2-7
CSARLSYEQYF
>TRBV28|NA|TRBJ1-2
CASSFRDLRGYTF
>TRBV5-4|NA|TRBJ1-4
CASSLDSGSEKLFF
>TRBV2|NA|TRBJ2-3
CASSEAEDDTQYF
>TRBV10-1|NA|TRBJ2-7
CASSDTITLPYEQYF
>TRBV29-1|NA|NA
CSVRQGGNYEQYF
>TRBV25-1|NA|TRBJ2-6
CASTGGANVLTF
>TRBV14|TRBD1|TRBJ2-7
CASSPGTAYSYEQYF
>TRBV29-1|NA|TRBJ1-3
CSVDDSSGNTIYF
>TRBV27|TRBD1|TRBJ2-7
CASQRAGTASYEQYF
>TRBV19|TRBD1|TRBJ2-2
CASRQGQYPGELFF
>TRBV27|NA|TRBJ1-4
CASSQGRINEKLFF
>TRBV9|NA|TRBJ1-2
CASSEGGRNNYGYTF
>TRBV28|TRBD2|TRBJ2-7
CASGTGGSEQYF
>TRBV5-6|NA|TRBJ2-1
CASSGDSNEQFF
>TRBV5-1|NA|TRBJ2-5
CASSAGIALRETQYF
>TRBV6-6|NA|TRBJ1-4
CASRDGTVGNEKLFF
>TRBV5-5|NA|TRBJ2-5
CASSNRGYQETQYF
>TRBV6-1|TRBD1|TRBJ1-1
CASSATGDTEAFF
>TRBV6-5|TRBD1|TRBJ1-2
CASSRTGINYGYTF
>TRBV6-5|NA|TRBJ1-2
CASGRYTF
>TRBV27|NA|TRBJ2-6
CASSSSQHSGANVLTF
>TRBV6-1|TRBD2|TRBJ2-7
CASIEDSGGSFEQYF
>TRBV7-6|TRBD1|TRBJ1-4
CASRTGVDEKLFF
>TRBV27|TRBD1|TRBJ2-1
CASSLQGTGHNEQFF
>TRBV7-2|NA|TRBJ2-3
CASNPPSADTQYF
>TRBV30|TRBD1|TRBJ2-5
CAWGGQGSGTQYF
>TRBV4-3|TRBD2|TRBJ2-4
CASSRTRLAGLAKNIQYF
>TRBV14|TRBD1|TRBJ1-1
CASSQYRGPTEAFF
>TRBV7-2|NA|TRBJ2-3
CASSAPGAVSDTQYF
>TRBV4-1|NA|TRBJ2-7
CASSQGTFGLAEQYF
>TRBV13|TRBD1|TRBJ1-2
CASSWRQGYGYTF
>TRBV28|NA|TRBJ1-1
CASIPSHGMNTEAFF
>TRBV5-4|NA|TRBJ2-1
CASSLGGTIYEQFF
>TRBV9|TRBD1|TRBJ1-1
CASSARGYMNTEAFF
>TRBV15|TRBD1|TRBJ2-2
CATSRDRGPGELFF
>TRBV27|TRBD1|TRBJ1-1
CASNPGGSLNTEAFF
>TRBV6-6|TRBD2|TRBJ2-5
CASRRTSGEETQYF
>TRBV27|NA|TRBJ1-2
CASSPTALLWRGYTF
>TRBV2|NA|TRBJ2-1
CASNTGYPYNEQFF
>TRBV5-8|TRBD1|TRBJ2-7
CASSFGSWTGGDEQYF
>TRBV5-4|TRBD2|TRBJ2-2
CASSLESLAGVTGELFF
>TRBV7-7|NA|TRBJ2-1
CASSPNPPGPEGYNEQFF
>TRBV4-2|TRBD1|TRBJ2-7
CASSLAGTGSYEQYF
>TRBV27|NA|TRBJ1-6
CASSSSANSPLHF
>TRBV7-3|NA|TRBJ1-1
CASSFGRTEAFF
>TRBV15|NA|TRBJ2-5
CATSRDGGAKTQYF
>TRBV28|NA|TRBJ1-3
CASSLPVNLGNTIYF
>TRBV23-1|NA|TRBJ2-7
CASSRDGFSYEQYF
>TRBV2|NA|TRBJ2-7
CASSARAGPYEQYF